The 11 T cell receptor beta chains presented below share a single source sample, sequenced in a study of shared clonotypes between healthy human individuals. Sequencing used immunoSEQ multiplex PCR; TCRdb keeps in-frame clones, though not all of them. The data hold 2 million to 2.5 million clones, with 80% to 95% observed a single time. Sequencing used naive CD4+ T cells from PBMCs. Subset indicated: CD45RA+ positively selected. The receptor source for this set is a man aged 18-30 years in good health. Some clones in this sample may be carry-over from other donors' samples.

CDR3 protein: CASSEADRGLQPQHF. The CDR3 nucleotides are TGTGCCAGCAGTGAAGCAGACAGGGGGCTTCAGCCCCAGCATTTT. This chain uses TRBV6-1 with TRBJ1-5; TRBD1 agrees at 10 bases. Looked up from germline, CDR1 is MNHNS and CDR2 is SASEGT. The CDR3 runs to 15 residues. With 0 bases clipped from V and 6 bases from J, the junction kept 2 bases outside the gene matches.

Remarks on this clone: This same CDR3 is encoded by further DNA sequences in the sample. The gene calls are TRBV2 and TRBJ2-7; D is perhaps TRBD1 (5 bases). Trimming took 3 bases from V and 3 from J, leaving 6 bases between them. The CDR3 totals 12 residues. Per germline, CDR1 SNHLY and CDR2 FYNNEI. Here the CDR3 reads CASSDRGYEQYF. CDR3 in DNA: TGTGCCAGCAGTGATAGGGGCTACGAGCAGTACTTC.

The chain has TRBV9 and TRBJ1-5; D not certain. Germline values: CDR1 SGDLS, CDR2 YYNGEE. The CDR3 length is 16 residues. With 3 bases removed from V and 3 bases from J, the gap between germline ends came to 16 bases. The CDR3 sequence is CASSAGPSTPNQPQHF. CDR3 in DNA: TGTGCCAGCAGCGCCGGACCTTCCACTCCCAATCAGCCCCAGCATTTT.

The chain recombines TRBV7-8 with TRBJ2-7, with D perhaps given as TRBD1 or TRBD2 (5 bases each). Germline V lookup: CDR1 SGHVS, CDR2 FQNEAQ. Trimming left V 5 bases short and J 7 bases short, with 21 bases between. The CDR3 extends over 15 amino acids. This CDR3 reads CASSAHRDGLLEQYF. CDR3 in DNA: TGTGCCAGCAGCGCCCACCGGGACGGCCTCTTGGAGCAGTACTTC.

The chain has TRBV4-3 and TRBJ1-4; TRBD1 might be the D (5 bases). The CDR3 spans 14 residues. Looked up from germline, CDR1 is LGHNA and CDR2 is YSLEER. V was pared by 4 bases and J by 6 bases, with 12 bases between. The CDR3 is CASSPRGGDEKLFF. The CDR3 DNA reads as TGCGCCAGCAGCCCCCGGGGGGGGGATGAAAAACTGTTTTTT.

The J gene is TRBJ2-1, the V gene TRBV5-1; 8 bases fit TRBD2. V gave up 5 bases and J gave up 2 bases; unmatched junction bases: 6. There are 15 residues in the CDR3. Looked up from germline, CDR1 is SGHRS and CDR2 is YFSETQ. CDR3 sequence (DNA): TGCGCCAGCAGGGTGGAGACTAGCGCCTACAATGAGCAGTTCTTC. Translating it yields CASRVETSAYNEQFF. Supplemented by reference TRBV5-1 and TRBJ2-1, the full variable domain reads KAGVTQTPRYLIKTRGQQVTLSCSPISGHRSVSWYQQTPGQGLQFLFEYFSETQRNKGNFPGRFSGRQFSNSRSEMNVSTLELGDSALYLCASRVETSAYNEQFFGPGTRLTVL.

The rearrangement links TRBV4-2 to TRBJ2-1; no firm D call. The germline CDR1 and CDR2 sequences are LGHNA and YNFKEQ. Trimming left V 1 base short and J 10 bases short, with 17 bases between. The CDR3 has 15 residues. The CDR3, as DNA: TGTGCCAGCAGCCAAGGGCCAGCTGGCCGTGGGGAGCAGTTCTTC. It translates to CASSQGPAGRGEQFF.

This chain uses TRBV5-1 with TRBJ2-5; TRBD2 matches 7 bases. Germline values: CDR1 SGHRS, CDR2 YFSETQ. After removal of 0 bases from V and 3 bases from J, the junction contained 5 bases not matched to a gene. CDR3 size: 15 residues. CDR3 sequence reads: CASSLASAGEETQYF. CDR3 DNA sequence: TGCGCCAGCAGCTTGGCTTCGGCGGGAGAAGAGACCCAGTACTTC.

This chain connects TRBV27 to TRBJ1-4; D might be TRBD1 (5 bases). The germline CDR1 and CDR2 sequences are MNHEY and SMNVEV (reference sequence). The CDR3 length is 14 residues. V was trimmed by 5 bases and J by 4 bases, leaving 11 bases between them. The CDR3 coding sequence is TGTGCCAGCAGTAAGGGGCGGATTAATGAAAAACTGTTTTTT. Amino acids: CASSKGRINEKLFF.

V is TRBV6-5 and J is TRBJ2-1, with 8 bases identical to TRBD2. The CDR3 extends over 14 amino acids. Germline V CDR1 and CDR2: MNHEY, SVGAGI. V lost 5 bases to trimming and J lost 4 bases; unmatched junction nucleotides: 4. The CDR3, as DNA: TGTGCCAGCAGTGGTCTAGCGGGTTACAATGAGCAGTTCTTC. Translated: CASSGLAGYNEQFF.

The rearrangement uses TRBV5-1 and TRBJ2-7, with TRBD2 as a possible D gene (8 bases). V was pared by 0 bases and J by 0 bases, with 28 bases between. Germline V gene data show CDR1 as SGHRS and CDR2 as YFSETQ. This CDR3 has 21 amino acids. CDR3 residues: CASSLAEGQNLGREVSYEQYF. DNA of the CDR3: TGCGCCAGCAGCTTGGCCGAGGGACAGAACCTCGGGCGGGAGGTCTCCTACGAGCAGTACTTC.